The present entry profiles one TCR beta chain with its context. V was trimmed by 4 bases and J by 6 bases, leaving 11 bases between them. This CDR3 has 13 residues. The germline V gene has CDR1 SGHTS and CDR2 YDEGEE. This entry is derived from a study of blood T cell repertoires in COVID-19. Study details: The United States, Italy and Spain were the sources of the acute and convalescent COVID-19 samples. PBMCs, B-cell-depleted T cells, or T cells were the source of the cDNA or gDNA that made up the material.

Per the study methods: Amplifying reference gene primers gave estimates of nucleated cell counts. Sequencing was performed with immunoSEQ multiplex PCR; in TCRdb, only in-frame clones are kept and a portion is missing. V, J and clone size derive from that table, while D and trimming were established from the DNA sequence. The sample holds tens of thousands of clones; around 82% are singletons and the top ten take 25% to 30%. Sequencing was done on a sample of peripheral blood. The rearrangement links TRBV5-8 to TRBJ1-5; D is possibly TRBD1 (6 bases). The origin of this receptor is a human donor in a cohort sampled during active COVID-19. CDR3 sequence: CASSGGAAQPQHF. CDR3 sequence (DNA): TGTGCCAGCAGCGGGGGGGCGGCTCAGCCCCAGCATTTT. Looking up the rest from reference TRBV5-8 and TRBJ1-5 gives the full variable domain: EAGVTQSPTHLIKTRGQQATLRCSPISGHTSVYWYQQALGLGLQFLLWYDEGEERNRGNFPPRFSGRQFPNYSSELNVNALELEDSALYLCASSGGAAQPQHFGDGTRLSIL.